Presented here are 30 T cell receptor beta chains from one specimen sequenced in a study of graft-versus-host responses after intestinal transplantation. Clones were sequenced by immunoSEQ multiplex PCR, and TCRdb holds only the in-frame ones, with some missing. Of tens of thousands of clones listed, 56% are singletons. The sample was alloreactive CD4+ T cells from a mixed lymphocyte reaction culture, taken before intestinal transplant. Subset of the sample: CFSE-low proliferating T cells sorted from roughly 6-day pre-transplant mixed lymphocyte reaction (GvH or HvG direction). Receptor source: a human patient who received an intestinal transplant.

V gene TRBV7-6 combines with J gene TRBJ2-5; a possible D gene is TRBD1 (5 bases). The germline V gene has CDR1 SGHVS and CDR2 FNYEAQ. This CDR3 spans 15 amino acids. V lost 4 bases, J lost 3 bases, and 15 bases lay in between. CDR3 DNA: TGTGCCAGCAGCTCAACAGGAGCCCGAAAAGAGACCCAGTACTTC. Its protein is CASSSTGARKETQYF.

The chain uses TRBV2 and TRBJ2-3; 7 positions agree with TRBD1. Germline V gene data show CDR1 as SNHLY and CDR2 as FYNNEI. The CDR3 covers 15 residues. V gave up 8 bases and J gave up 4 bases; unmatched junction bases: 12. CDR3 DNA: TGTGCCAGCTTAAGACAGGGCCTGAGTGCAGATACGCAGTATTTT. This gives the protein CASLRQGLSADTQYF.

The V call is TRBV10-3, the J call TRBJ2-7; 8 nucleotides agree with TRBD2. This CDR3 spans 17 amino acids. Germline assignment: CDR1 ENHRY and CDR2 SYGVKD. V was pared by 3 bases and J by 7 bases, with 17 bases of the junction left unmatched. CDR3 DNA: TGTGCCATCAGTGATCGGGGGACGGGAGGGCCCACCGGGGAGCAGTACTTC. Protein product: CAISDRGTGGPTGEQYF.

The J gene is TRBJ2-5, the V gene TRBV7-2, with D possibly TRBD1 on 6 matching bases. V lost 1 base, J lost 5 bases, and 11 bases lay in between. The CDR3 covers 14 residues. Germline CDR1 and CDR2: SGHTA and FQGNSA. The CDR3 is CASSLVQGLETQYF. The CDR3 coding sequence is TGTGCCAGCAGCTTAGTTCAGGGGTTGGAGACCCAGTACTTC.

The genes are TRBV30 and TRBJ2-2, with a weak D call TRBD2 (6 bases). Deletions cut 1 base from V and 7 bases from J, with 13 bases between. The CDR3 has 14 residues. Germline assignment: CDR1 GTSNPN and CDR2 SVGIG (reference sequence). CDR3 residues: CAWSEWRVDGELFF. The CDR3 DNA follows: TGTGCCTGGAGTGAGTGGAGGGTGGACGGGGAGCTGTTTTTT.

J is TRBJ2-5 and V is TRBV19; perhaps TRBD2 as D (6 bases). V shed 4 bases and J shed 9 bases, with 15 bases lying between them. Germline loops: CDR1 LNHDA, CDR2 SQIVND (reference sequence). This CDR3 comprises 13 residues. CDR3 in DNA: TGTGCCAGTAGTAACACCCGGGGGACGGCCCAGTACTTC. As protein: CASSNTRGTAQYF.

This clone was seen more than once but under ten times. This chain links TRBV5-1 with TRBJ1-2; 9 nucleotides align to TRBD1. Germline assignment: CDR1 SGHRS and CDR2 YFSETQ. The CDR3 totals 14 residues. J was trimmed by 6 bases and V by 4 bases; bases with no gene match: 7. The CDR3 region is CASSQIQGADGYTF. The DNA of the CDR3 is TGCGCCAGCAGCCAGATACAGGGGGCTGATGGCTACACCTTC.

This sequence joins TRBV7-9 and TRBJ2-6, with D possibly matching TRBD2 (6 bases). This CDR3 comprises 15 residues. Germline CDR1 reads SEHNR; CDR2 reads FQNEAQ (reference sequence). V was clipped by 3 bases and J by 2 bases, with 8 bases between them. CDR3 nucleotides: TGTGCCAGCAGCTTTAGGGAGGCTGGGGCCAACGTCCTGACTTTC. Protein: CASSFREAGANVLTF.

The chain couples TRBV7-2 to TRBJ2-1, with 11 bases matching TRBD2. Germline V lookup: CDR1 SGHTA, CDR2 FQGNSA. The CDR3 length is 18 residues. V lost 2 bases and J lost 0; bases outside the gene matches: 6. The DNA for the CDR3 is TGTGCCAGCAGCTTAATAGCGGGGGGGAAGAGCTCCTACAATGAGCAGTTCTTC. It translates to CASSLIAGGKSSYNEQFF. Using reference TRBV7-2 and TRBJ2-1 for the parts outside the CDR3, the full variable domain is GAGVSQSPSNKVTEKGKDVELRCDPISGHTALYWYRQSLGQGLEFLIYFQGNSAPDKSGLPSDRFSAERTGGSVSTLTIQRTQQEDSAVYLCASSLIAGGKSSYNEQFFGPGTRLTVL.

This chain links TRBV19 with TRBJ2-7; D is possibly TRBD1 (5 bases). The CDR3 loop spans 15 amino acids. Germline V gene data show CDR1 as LNHDA and CDR2 as SQIVND (reference sequence). The V and J ends lost 4 bases and 2 bases respectively, with 15 bases between them. CDR3 amino acids: CASSKGILAPYEQYF. The CDR3 DNA is TGTGCCAGTAGTAAGGGGATCCTTGCCCCCTACGAGCAGTACTTC.

V gene TRBV19 combines with J gene TRBJ1-2; TRBD1 matches 7 bases. Per the germline V gene, CDR1 is LNHDA and CDR2 is SQIVND (reference sequence). There are 14 residues in the CDR3. J gave up 7 bases and V 4 bases, and 9 bases lay outside the gene matches. CDR3 sequence reads: CASSTAGGRGGYTF. DNA for the CDR3: TGTGCCAGTAGTACCGCAGGGGGAAGGGGTGGCTACACCTTC.

The rearrangement joins TRBV11-2 to TRBJ2-7, with 8 bases fitting TRBD1. The CDR3 runs to 14 residues. V gave up 4 bases and J gave up 7 bases; unmatched junction bases: 9. Germline assignment: CDR1 SGHAT and CDR2 FQNNGV. CDR3 sequence (DNA): TGTGCCAGCAGCTCGGGACAGGCGTTACGAGAGCAGTACTTC. Amino acids: CASSSGQALREQYF. Complete variable domain (other parts from reference TRBV11-2 and TRBJ2-7): EAGVAQSPRYKIIEKRQSVAFWCNPISGHATLYWYQQILGQGPKLLIQFQNNGVVDDSQLPKDRFSAERLKGVDSTLKIQPAKLEDSAVYLCASSSGQALREQYFGPGTRLTVT.

The chain uses TRBV19 and TRBJ2-2; TRBD1 agrees at 7 bases. With V trimmed by 3 bases and J by 4 bases, 2 bases remained unmatched. The germline V gene encodes CDR1 LNHDA and CDR2 SQIVND (reference sequence). The length of the CDR3 is 14 residues. As DNA, the CDR3 is TGTGCCAGTAGTATTGCAGGGGGCACCGGGGAGCTGTTTTTT. Residues: CASSIAGGTGELFF.

A few counts support this clone. The genes are TRBV19 and TRBJ2-7; weak D call: TRBD1 (6 bases). With 5 bases removed from V and 2 bases from J, the gap between germline ends came to 13 bases. CDR3 length: 14 residues. Looked up from germline, CDR1 is LNHDA and CDR2 is SQIVND (reference sequence). Here the CDR3 reads CASSRTENTYEQYF. The CDR3 DNA reads as TGTGCCAGTAGTCGGACAGAAAACACCTACGAGCAGTACTTC.

V is TRBV5-5 and J is TRBJ1-1; 9 nucleotides align to TRBD1. CDR3 size: 12 residues. The germline gives CDR1 SGHKS, CDR2 YYEKEE (reference sequence). Trimming took 4 bases from V and 10 from J; bases not matched to a gene: 5. The CDR3 bases are TGTGCCAGCAGCGCAAGGACAGGGGCAGCTTTCTTT. As protein: CASSARTGAAFF.

The rearrangement uses TRBV2 and TRBJ2-2; perhaps TRBD1 as D (5 bases). CDR3 size: 14 residues. Germline CDR1 is SNHLY and CDR2 is FYNNEI. V was shortened by 5 bases and J by 7 bases, with 14 bases between the two germline ends. This CDR3 reads CASSPFRADGELFF. The CDR3 DNA is TGTGCCAGCAGTCCATTCAGGGCGGACGGGGAGCTGTTTTTT. Together with reference TRBV2 and TRBJ2-2, the CDR3 gives the full variable domain: EPEVTQTPSHQVTQMGQEVILRCVPISNHLYFYWYRQILGQKVEFLVSFYNNEISEKSEIFDDQFSVERPDGSNFTLKIRSTKLEDSAMYFCASSPFRADGELFFGEGSRLTVL.

This CDR3 reads CARSLAGTGSGNTIYF. The DNA of the CDR3 is TGTGCCAGAAGCTTGGCCGGGACAGGGTCTGGAAACACCATATATTTT. The chain carries TRBV5-3 and TRBJ1-3; TRBD1 agrees at 9 bases. TRBV5-3 is identified as an open reading frame with a role that is uncertain. CDR3 length equals 16 residues. The V segment lost 0 bases and the J segment 1 base; nucleotides outside the gene matches: 2.

This clone was observed a few times. The chain carries TRBV14 and TRBJ2-5, with D perhaps matching TRBD1 (6 bases). Trimming pared 2 bases from V and 1 base from J, leaving 17 bases between. Germline V lookup: CDR1 SGHDN, CDR2 FVKESK. The length of the CDR3 is 17 residues. The CDR3 region is CASSQTPGVFPQETQYF. The CDR3, as DNA: TGTGCCAGCAGCCAAACACCAGGGGTCTTCCCCCAAGAGACCCAGTACTTC.

This clone was seen a handful of times. J is TRBJ2-7 and V is TRBV7-9; 8 bases map to TRBD1. With 5 bases clipped from V and 5 bases from J, the junction kept 8 bases outside the gene matches. The length of the CDR3 is 14 residues. Looked up from germline, CDR1 is SEHNR and CDR2 is FQNEAQ (reference sequence). In nucleotides, the CDR3 is TGTGCCAGCAGCCGACAGGGGAGTGCCAACGAGCAGTACTTC. Translation: CASSRQGSANEQYF.

The gene calls are TRBV9 and TRBJ1-4, with D tentatively TRBD1 (6 bases). Germline CDR1 is SGDLS and CDR2 is YYNGEE. With 4 bases removed from V and 10 bases from J, the gap between germline ends came to 17 bases. This CDR3 is 14 amino acids long. The CDR3 is CASSPWGGSGKLFF. The CDR3 region has the DNA TGTGCCAGCAGCCCATGGGGGGGCTCGGGAAAACTGTTTTTT.

The rearrangement joins TRBV19 to TRBJ2-5; D might be TRBD2 (6 bases). Trimming took off 5 bases at V and 5 bases at J, with 30 bases between the two ends. Germline V CDR1 and CDR2: LNHDA, SQIVND (reference sequence). CDR3 size: 19 residues. DNA for the CDR3: TGTGCCAGTAGTGTCGCCGGGCTAGGGTTCGCGGGGAATCGCGAGACCCAGTACTTC. Translated: CASSVAGLGFAGNRETQYF.

The rearrangement joins TRBV6-6 to TRBJ2-7, with TRBD2 identical over 9 bases. Germline V CDR1 and CDR2: MNHNY, SVGAGI (reference sequence). This CDR3 comprises 14 residues. Unmatched junction bases numbered 4, after V lost 2 bases and J lost 5 bases. The CDR3 nucleotides read TGTGCCAGCAGTTACAGGGTAGCGGGAGACGAGCAGTACTTC. Its translation is CASSYRVAGDEQYF.

In nucleotides, the CDR3 is TGTGCCAGCAGCTTAGCTTTGGCGGCCGCCTTAGGCTACACCTTC. It specifies CASSLALAAALGYTF. The rearrangement uses TRBV11-3 and TRBJ1-2; D not certain. Trimming took off 1 base at V and 8 bases at J, with 17 bases between the two ends. In germline, CDR1 is SGHNT, CDR2 YENEEA. The CDR3 runs to 15 residues.

This clone was seen a handful of times. The DNA of the CDR3 is TGTGCCAGCAGCTTGCGGGGAGGAGGAATAGATACGCAGTATTTT. It specifies CASSLRGGGIDTQYF. The genes are TRBV7-6 and TRBJ2-3, with D perhaps matching TRBD2 (6 bases). CDR1 and CDR2 (germline): SGHVS, FNYEAQ. The CDR3 is 15 amino acids. The V end was cut by 3 bases, the J end by 5 bases, with 15 bases between.

This clone came up once. The rearrangement uses TRBV28 and TRBJ1-3, with 9 bases aligning to TRBD1. The CDR3 is 15 residues long. V trimming: 3 bases; J trimming: 4 bases; junction bases outside the gene matches: 4. Germline loops: CDR1 MDHEN, CDR2 SYDVKM. CDR3 amino acids: CASSFRDRAGNTIYF. In DNA, the CDR3 is TGTGCCAGCAGTTTCCGGGACAGGGCCGGAAACACCATATATTTT.

This chain links TRBV5-1 with TRBJ2-3, with a weak D call TRBD1 (5 bases). Germline CDR1 and CDR2: SGHRS and YFSETQ. CDR3 length equals 13 residues. V was clipped by 7 bases and J by 2 bases, with 11 bases between them. CDR3: CASRIQVTDTQYF. The CDR3 DNA reads as TGCGCCAGCCGGATACAGGTCACAGATACGCAGTATTTT.

This clone occurred a few times. The J gene is TRBJ1-5, the V gene TRBV2; TRBD1 agrees at 8 bases. Germline V gene data show CDR1 as SNHLY and CDR2 as FYNNEI. Germline trimming cut 0 bases from V and 6 bases from J; bases unmatched to any gene: 4. The CDR3 is 15 amino acids. The chain's CDR3 is CASSEALRGRQPQHF. Here the CDR3 DNA reads TGTGCCAGCAGTGAAGCCCTCAGGGGGCGTCAGCCCCAGCATTTT. Looking up the rest from reference TRBV2 and TRBJ1-5 gives the full variable domain: EPEVTQTPSHQVTQMGQEVILRCVPISNHLYFYWYRQILGQKVEFLVSFYNNEISEKSEIFDDQFSVERPDGSNFTLKIRSTKLEDSAMYFCASSEALRGRQPQHFGDGTRLSIL.

Worth noting for this clone: At one boundary the junction diverges from the germline segment, which might be a read error. The sample holds other DNA sequences that translate to the same CDR3. The chain couples TRBV12-5 to TRBJ2-5; D is unresolved. The CDR3 extends over 12 amino acids. Germline-derived CDR1 and CDR2 are LGHNT and FRNRAP. The DNA of the CDR3 is TGTGCCAGTGGTTTGCTAACGGAGACCCAGTACTTC. Its protein product is CASGLLTETQYF.

This chain uses TRBV28 with TRBJ1-2; D is perhaps TRBD1 (5 bases). The germline CDR1 and CDR2 sequences are MDHEN and SYDVKM. Trimming removed 8 bases at V and 4 bases at J, with 20 bases between. The CDR3 loop spans 15 amino acids. The CDR3 loop is CASRRVGVVVYGYTF. CDR3 nucleotides: TGTGCCAGCCGACGGGTAGGGGTCGTGGTCTATGGCTACACCTTC.

The J gene is TRBJ1-1, the V gene TRBV20-1; the D is unclear. Trimming shortened V by 6 bases and J by 0 bases, and 5 bases separated the two germline ends. The CDR3 runs 11 residues. From germline, CDR1 is DFQATT and CDR2 SNEGSKA (reference sequence). For the CDR3, the DNA is TGCAGTGCCCCAGTGAACACTGAAGCTTTCTTT. Translation: CSAPVNTEAFF.